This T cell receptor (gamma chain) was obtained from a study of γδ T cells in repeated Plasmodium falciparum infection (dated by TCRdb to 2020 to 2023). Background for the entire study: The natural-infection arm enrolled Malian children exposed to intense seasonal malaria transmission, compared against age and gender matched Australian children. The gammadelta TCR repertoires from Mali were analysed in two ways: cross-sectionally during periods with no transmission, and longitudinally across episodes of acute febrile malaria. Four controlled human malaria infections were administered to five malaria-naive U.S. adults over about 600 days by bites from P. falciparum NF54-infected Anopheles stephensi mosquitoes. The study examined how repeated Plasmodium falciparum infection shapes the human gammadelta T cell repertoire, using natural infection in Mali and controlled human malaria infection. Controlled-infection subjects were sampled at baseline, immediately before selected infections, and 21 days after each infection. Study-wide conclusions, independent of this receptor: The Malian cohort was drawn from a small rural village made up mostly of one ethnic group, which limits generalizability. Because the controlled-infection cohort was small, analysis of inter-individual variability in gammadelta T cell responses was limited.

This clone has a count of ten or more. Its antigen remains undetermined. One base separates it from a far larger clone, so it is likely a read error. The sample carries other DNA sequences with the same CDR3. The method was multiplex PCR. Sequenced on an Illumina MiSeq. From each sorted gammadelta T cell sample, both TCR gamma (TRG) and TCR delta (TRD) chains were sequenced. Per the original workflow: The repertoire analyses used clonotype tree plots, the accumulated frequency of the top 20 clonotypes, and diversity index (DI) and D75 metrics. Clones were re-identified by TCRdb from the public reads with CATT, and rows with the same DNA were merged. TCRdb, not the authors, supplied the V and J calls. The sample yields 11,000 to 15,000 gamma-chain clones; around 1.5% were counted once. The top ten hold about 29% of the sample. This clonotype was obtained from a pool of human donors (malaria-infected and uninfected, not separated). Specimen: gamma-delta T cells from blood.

This receptor has the CDR3 CALWEVELGKKIKVF. At the DNA level, the sequence is TGTGCCTTGTGGGAGGTGGAGTTGGGCAAAAAGATCAAGGTATTT. The rearranged segments are TRGV9 and TRGJP. There are 15 amino acids in the CDR3, from cysteine to phenylalanine inclusive. Only the CDR3 DNA is retained, 45 bases long and in frame from the first base. Via the germline V gene (reference sequence), CDR1 is GITISATS and CDR2 ISYDGTV.